This TCR beta chain was recorded in a study of OX40 agonist ivuxolimab in advanced cancers. The V segment lost 5 bases and the J segment 4 bases; nucleotides outside the gene matches: 13. The CDR3 consists of 17 residues. Germline-derived CDR1 and CDR2 are SEHNR and FQNEAQ (reference sequence). Method: immunoSEQ multiplex PCR; TCRdb's copy keeps in-frame clones and lacks some. The table includes tens of thousands of clones, more than 85% detected once. The clonotype originates from an adult with an advanced solid tumor such as melanoma, head and neck, liver or kidney cancer. The material sequenced was CD4+ or CD8+ T cells sorted from blood, taken in a trial of the OX40 agonist ivuxolimab. This chain joins TRBV7-9 and TRBJ1-2; 10 bases match TRBD1. This chain's CDR3 is CASSHPPGQGSTYGYTF. As DNA, the CDR3 is TGTGCCAGCAGCCACCCACCGGGACAGGGGTCTACCTATGGCTACACCTTC.